Below are 2 T cell receptor beta chains sequenced from a single sample in a study of human versus mouse CDR3 diversity and MHC coevolution. Profiling relied on immunoSEQ multiplex PCR, and the TCRdb table lists in-frame clones only, not all of them. This sample has more than 60,000 clones; about 90% occur once, and the top ten carry less than 0.19%. The material sequenced was naive CD4+ T cells from blood. The subset was: CD45RO-negative CD62L-positive naive CD4 T cells. These receptors were taken from a person between 30 and 69 years old in good health.

The chain links TRBV6-5 to TRBJ2-5; 7 bases fit TRBD1. The J call is in doubt because the DNA end fits TRBJ2-7 better. CDR1 is MNHEY and CDR2 is SVGAGI in the germline V gene. The CDR3 sequence is 15 residues long. CDR3 sequence: CASSYSYRGSHEQYF. The CDR3 region has the DNA TGTGCCAGCAGTTACTCATACAGGGGATCCCACGAGCAGTACTTC.

This chain uses TRBV5-4 with TRBJ1-2, with a weak D call TRBD1 (5 bases). The CDR3 is 14 residues long. V lost 5 bases and J lost 3, with 14 bases in between. Germline CDR1 is SGHNT and CDR2 is YYREEE (reference sequence). CDR3 sequence reads: CASRAQGGDYGYTF. The DNA of the CDR3 is TGTGCCAGCAGGGCCCAGGGAGGGGACTATGGCTACACCTTC.